These 32 T cell receptor beta chains share one sample of origin, sequenced in a study of graft-versus-host responses after intestinal transplantation. Sequencing used immunoSEQ multiplex PCR; TCRdb keeps in-frame clones, though not all of them. The sample holds about 92,000 clones, about 90% seen once. Antigens of these TCRs are unknown. Sequences were derived from unstimulated CD8+ T cells sorted from spleen or lymph node cells, sampled before intestinal transplant. The receptors were sampled from a human donor who received an intestinal transplant.

The sample holds a few counts of this clone. V is TRBV6-6 and J is TRBJ2-3, with D uncertain. Trimming took off 2 bases at V and 2 bases at J, with 2 bases between the two ends. The CDR3 has 12 amino acids. CDR1 and CDR2 (germline): MNHNY, SVGAGI (reference sequence). CDR3 sequence reads: CASSYTTDTQYF. CDR3 sequence (DNA): TGTGCCAGCAGTTACACCACAGATACGCAGTATTTT.

This chain joins TRBV12-5 and TRBJ2-7, with D unclear. The CDR3 spans 12 residues. Trimming pared 1 base from V and 1 base from J, leaving 2 bases between. The germline V gene has CDR1 LGHNT and CDR2 FRNRAP. Written as DNA, the CDR3 is TGTGCTAGTGGTTTGGGGTCCTACGAGCAGTACTTC. Its protein is CASGLGSYEQYF.

The genes are TRBV5-5 and TRBJ2-7; 13 bases agree with TRBD2. The CDR3 is 18 residues long. Germline lookup yields CDR1 SGHKS and CDR2 YYEKEE (reference sequence). V shed 5 bases, J shed 0 bases, and the junction held 11 bases outside the gene matches. CDR3 in amino acids: CASSYRIWTSGSSYEQYF. In DNA, the CDR3 is TGTGCCAGCAGTTACCGAATTTGGACTAGCGGGAGCTCCTACGAGCAGTACTTC.

The chain employs TRBV20-1 and TRBJ2-5; D gene uncertain. In germline, CDR1 is DFQATT, CDR2 SNEGSKA (reference sequence). The CDR3 consists of 10 residues. V was shortened by 6 bases and J by 5 bases, with 7 bases between the two germline ends. The DNA for the CDR3 is TGCAGTGCGACCGGGGAGACCCAGTACTTC. Translation: CSATGETQYF.

This chain uses TRBV7-9 with TRBJ2-1; D remains ambiguous. Trimming left V 1 base short and J 14 bases short, with 15 bases between. Germline CDR1 SEHNR, CDR2 FQNEAQ (reference sequence). This CDR3 is built from 13 residues. Written as DNA, the CDR3 is TGTGCCAGCAGCTTAGGTGGGCTCCGTCAGGAGTTCTTC. Its protein is CASSLGGLRQEFF. Variable domain in full (rest from reference TRBV7-9 and TRBJ2-1): DTGVSQNPRHKITKRGQNVTFRCDPISEHNRLYWYRQTLGQGPEFLTYFQNEAQLEKSRLLSDRFSAERPKGSFSTLEIQRTEQGDSAMYLCASSLGGLRQEFFGPGTRLTVL.

This chain connects TRBV6-5 to TRBJ1-1; TRBD1 aligns across 8 bases. This CDR3 region has 14 residues. V was clipped by 2 bases and J by 2 bases; unmatched bases: 1. CDR1 and CDR2 (germline): MNHEY, SVGAGI. CDR3 residues: CASSYPGGNTEAFF. In nucleotides, the CDR3 is TGTGCCAGCAGTTACCCAGGGGGCAACACTGAAGCTTTCTTT.

The chain employs TRBV7-3 and TRBJ2-7; 9 bases map to TRBD1. V lost 5 bases, J lost 0 bases, and 8 bases stayed unmatched. The CDR3 extends over 16 amino acids. Germline assignment: CDR1 SGHTA and CDR2 FQGTGA. CDR3 sequence reads: CASSPHPGQGSYEQYF. The CDR3 DNA is TGTGCCAGCAGCCCACACCCGGGACAGGGCTCCTACGAGCAGTACTTC.

The chain uses TRBV21-1 and TRBJ1-1. TRBV21-1 is classified as a pseudogene. There are 16 residues in the CDR3. CDR3 loop: CASSLLPGQRGTEAFF. The CDR3 DNA is TGTGCCAGCAGCCTCTTGCCAGGCCAGCGAGGTACTGAAGCTTTCTTT.

This sequence joins TRBV6-5 and TRBJ2-7; TRBD2 aligns across 7 bases. The CDR3 spans 14 residues. V gave up 3 bases and J gave up 3 bases; unmatched junction bases: 5. The V gene's germline CDR1 is MNHEY and CDR2 SVGAGI. The CDR3 here is CASSYGGDGYEQYF. The DNA for the CDR3 is TGTGCCAGCAGTTATGGGGGGGACGGCTACGAGCAGTACTTC.

This chain joins TRBV28 and TRBJ2-7; 11 positions agree with TRBD2. With V trimmed by 9 bases and J by 3 bases, 7 bases remained unmatched. The CDR3 contains 14 residues. Germline loops: CDR1 MDHEN, CDR2 SYDVKM. The CDR3 spells CASYSGRGRYEQYF. DNA of the CDR3: TGTGCCAGTTATAGCGGGAGGGGTCGCTACGAGCAGTACTTC.

This chain links TRBV30 with TRBJ2-7; a possible D gene is TRBD2 (5 bases). Germline lookup yields CDR1 GTSNPN and CDR2 SVGIG (reference sequence). This CDR3 region has 13 residues. The germline V and J ends were trimmed by 7 bases and 0 bases, with 13 bases remaining between them. CDR3 loop: CASYSEDSYEQYF. Here the CDR3 DNA reads TGTGCCTCCTACTCGGAGGACTCCTACGAGCAGTACTTC.

This clone was seen only once. The chain links TRBV6-5 to TRBJ1-3; D uncertain. V was clipped by 6 bases and J by 4 bases, with 13 bases between them. The CDR3 extends over 14 amino acids. Germline V CDR1 and CDR2: MNHEY, SVGAGI. CDR3 sequence reads: CASSLVGAGNTIYF. CDR3 bases: TGTGCCAGCAGCTTGGTGGGCGCAGGAAACACCATATATTTT.

The chain couples TRBV9 to TRBJ1-1, with D unresolved. The CDR3 contains 12 residues. Germline CDR1 reads SGDLS; CDR2 reads YYNGEE. Trimming shortened V by 2 bases and J by 7 bases, and 9 bases separated the two germline ends. The CDR3 DNA follows: TGTGCCAGCAGCGTGACGGAAGATGAAGCTTTCTTT. Its protein product is CASSVTEDEAFF. Full variable domain (outside the CDR3, taken from reference TRBV9 and TRBJ1-1): DSGVTQTPKHLITATGQRVTLRCSPRSGDLSVYWYQQSLDQGLQFLIQYYNGEERAKGNILERFSAQQFPDLHSELNLSSLELGDSALYFCASSVTEDEAFFGQGTRLTVV.

V usage is TRBV13 and J usage is TRBJ2-5; D ambiguous. The V and J ends lost 3 bases and 4 bases respectively, with 15 bases between them. From germline, CDR1 is PRHDT and CDR2 FYEKMQ (reference sequence). The CDR3 sequence is 15 residues long. The CDR3 DNA sequence: TGTGCCAGCAGCTTTGTTCCACATCCGCGAGAGACCCAGTACTTC. The encoded protein is CASSFVPHPRETQYF.

The V and J genes are TRBV6-1 and TRBJ2-7; 8 bases fit TRBD1. The CDR3 totals 15 residues. Germline CDR1 and CDR2: MNHNS and SASEGT. Trimming at V came to 6 bases and at J to 7 bases, leaving 14 bases not matched to a gene. CDR3: CASRQGWQGAREQYF. For the CDR3, the DNA is TGTGCCAGCAGACAAGGATGGCAGGGGGCGAGGGAGCAGTACTTC.

The chain joins TRBV19 to TRBJ1-6, with TRBD1 as a possible D gene (5 bases). This CDR3 region has 14 residues. V was trimmed by 4 bases and J by 6 bases, leaving 10 bases between them. The germline V gene has CDR1 LNHDA and CDR2 SQIVND (reference sequence). In nucleotides, the CDR3 is TGTGCCAGTAGTAAAGGGGAAAGTAATTCACCCCTCCACTTT. Amino acids: CASSKGESNSPLHF.

This clone was observed a single time. The chain is built from TRBV7-9 and TRBJ2-1; the D gene is possibly TRBD2 (5 bases). Germline V CDR1 and CDR2: SEHNR, FQNEAQ (reference sequence). V lost 2 bases and J lost 0, with 14 bases in between. CDR3 length: 17 residues. This CDR3 is CASSLPPLVASYNEQFF. The DNA for the CDR3 is TGTGCCAGCAGCTTACCCCCACTAGTGGCCTCCTACAATGAGCAGTTCTTC.

A single count supports this clone. This chain uses TRBV19 with TRBJ1-2; D ambiguous. CDR3 length equals 13 residues. The V end was cut by 5 bases, the J end by 4 bases, with 11 bases between. CDR1 and CDR2 from the germline V gene are LNHDA and SQIVND (reference sequence). In nucleotides, the CDR3 is TGTGCCAGTAGTCCCAGTCGTATCTATGGCTACACCTTC. Translated: CASSPSRIYGYTF.

The V call is TRBV5-5, the J call TRBJ1-2; unclear D gene. V was pared by 5 bases and J by 8 bases, with 13 bases between. This CDR3 contains 12 residues. The V gene's germline CDR1 is SGHKS and CDR2 YYEKEE (reference sequence). CDR3 sequence: CASRLPGYGYTF. DNA of the CDR3: TGTGCCAGCAGATTACCGGGTTACGGCTACACCTTC.

J is TRBJ1-3 and V is TRBV2; the D gene is possibly TRBD1 (5 bases). Trimming removed 8 bases from V and 2 bases from J, with 10 bases in between. The CDR3 sequence is 13 residues long. Germline assignment: CDR1 SNHLY and CDR2 FYNNEI. The CDR3 here is CASGTGAGNTIYF. CDR3 in DNA: TGTGCCAGCGGGACCGGGGCTGGAAACACCATATATTTT. The whole variable domain, remainder taken from reference TRBV2 and TRBJ1-3, is EPEVTQTPSHQVTQMGQEVILRCVPISNHLYFYWYRQILGQKVEFLVSFYNNEISEKSEIFDDQFSVERPDGSNFTLKIRSTKLEDSAMYFCASGTGAGNTIYFGEGSWLTVV.

This sequence joins TRBV11-3 and TRBJ2-2; TRBD2 aligns across 7 bases. Germline V CDR1 and CDR2: SGHNT, YENEEA. J lost 5 bases, V lost 5 bases, and 11 bases had no gene match. This CDR3 has 16 residues. The CDR3, as DNA: TGTGCCAGCAGCCCGTCGGGGGGAGGACTAACCGGGGAGCTGTTTTTT. It codes for CASSPSGGGLTGELFF.

V is TRBV15 and J is TRBJ2-1, with TRBD2 matching 10 bases. The CDR3 totals 20 residues. Germline assignment: CDR1 LNHNV and CDR2 YYDKDF (reference sequence). The V and J ends lost 6 bases and 3 bases, in that order; junction bases with no gene match: 20. CDR3 amino acids: CATRTSVSWTGTSDYNEQFF. CDR3 in DNA: TGTGCCACCAGGACCAGTGTCTCGTGGACCGGGACTAGCGACTACAATGAGCAGTTCTTC.

This clone was seen a few times. The genes are TRBV6-5 and TRBJ1-1; a weak D match, TRBD1 (6 bases). V was trimmed by 7 bases and J by 7 bases, leaving 19 bases between them. The CDR3 is 14 residues long. Germline loops: CDR1 MNHEY, CDR2 SVGAGI. CDR3 amino acids: CASTNVEGDFEAFF. The CDR3 DNA reads TGTGCCAGCACTAATGTGGAGGGGGACTTTGAAGCTTTCTTT.

The chain combines TRBV10-3 with TRBJ1-5; tentatively, D is TRBD1 (6 bases). V was shortened by 0 bases and J by 4 bases, with 13 bases between the two germline ends. The CDR3 is 16 residues long. Per germline, CDR1 ENHRY and CDR2 SYGVKD. CDR3 nucleotides: TGTGCCATCAGTGAGTCTGGCGGGGACACAAATCAGCCCCAGCATTTT. Translating it yields CAISESGGDTNQPQHF.

The chain couples TRBV11-2 to TRBJ2-1, with TRBD2 matching over 7 bases. J lost 6 bases, V lost 5 bases, and 4 bases had no gene match. The CDR3 is made up of 13 amino acids. From germline, CDR1 is SGHAT and CDR2 FQNNGV. CDR3 sequence (DNA): TGTGCCAGCAGCGCGGGAGTCCTCAATGAGCAGTTCTTC. Encoded protein: CASSAGVLNEQFF.

The V and J genes are TRBV7-3 and TRBJ2-7; tentative D call: TRBD1 (5 bases). The CDR3 is made up of 15 amino acids. V was trimmed by 1 base and J by 4 bases, leaving 14 bases between them. In germline, CDR1 is SGHTA, CDR2 FQGTGA. CDR3 sequence reads: CASSLKAGHPYEQYF. The DNA of the CDR3 is TGTGCCAGCAGCTTAAAGGCTGGACACCCGTACGAGCAGTACTTC.

The chain has TRBV7-2 and TRBJ1-3, with 10 bases aligning to TRBD1. CDR3 length: 18 residues. Germline V gene data show CDR1 as SGHTA and CDR2 as FQGNSA. V shed 3 bases and J 7 bases; nucleotides not matched to a gene: 15. The chain's CDR3 is CASSLAWDRGTFRNTIYF. The CDR3 nucleotides are TGTGCCAGCAGCTTGGCCTGGGACAGGGGAACCTTCAGGAACACCATATATTTT.

The chain carries TRBV6-1 and TRBJ1-1, with 9 bases matching TRBD1. Germline trimming cut 5 bases from V and 4 bases from J; bases unmatched to any gene: 8. This CDR3 has 15 amino acids. Looked up from germline, CDR1 is MNHNS and CDR2 is SASEGT. The CDR3 DNA is TGTGCCAGCAGTCAACCCGCGACAGGGGGCACTGAAGCTTTCTTT. It codes for CASSQPATGGTEAFF.

V gene TRBV4-1 combines with J gene TRBJ1-2; D is unclear. Looked up from germline, CDR1 is MGHRA and CDR2 is YSYEKL. Trimming removed 3 bases at V and 4 bases at J, with 15 bases between. The CDR3 consists of 15 residues. The CDR3 nucleotides read TGCGCCAGCAGCCAGAGCCCCGACGGAACCTATGGCTACACCTTC. Its protein is CASSQSPDGTYGYTF.

The chain uses TRBV7-6 and TRBJ1-2, with a possible D match to TRBD1 (5 bases). This CDR3 is built from 15 residues. Germline CDR1 reads SGHVS; CDR2 reads FNYEAQ. The V end lost 5 bases, the J end lost 4 bases, and 17 bases lay between the germline ends. The CDR3 DNA reads TGTGCCAGCAGCCCAGAAACCGACAGAACCTATGGCTACACCTTC. It specifies CASSPETDRTYGYTF.

The chain recombines TRBV11-1 with TRBJ2-7; D is ambiguous. CDR1 SGHAT and CDR2 FQDESV come from the germline V gene (reference sequence). This CDR3 has 14 residues. Between the trimmed V and J ends, which lost 1 base and 1 base, there was a span of 8 bases. CDR3 bases: TGTGCCAGCAGCTTAGTATCAGGTTCCTACGAGCAGTACTTC. Protein: CASSLVSGSYEQYF.

The chain links TRBV28 to TRBJ2-2; D may be TRBD2 (6 bases). This CDR3 contains 17 residues. The germline V gene has CDR1 MDHEN and CDR2 SYDVKM. V was shortened by 3 bases and J by 6 bases, with 20 bases between the two germline ends. This chain's CDR3 is CASSFSAWGVDAGELFF. The CDR3, as DNA: TGTGCCAGCAGTTTTTCAGCCTGGGGGGTTGATGCCGGGGAGCTGTTTTTT.